This T cell receptor (beta chain) was documented in a study of technical replicates of blood from a handful of donors. The germline CDR1 and CDR2 sequences are LNHDA and SQIVND (reference sequence). This CDR3 has 13 residues. The V segment lost 7 bases and the J segment 4 bases; nucleotides outside the gene matches: 5. TCRdb's table, derived via immunoSEQ multiplex PCR, lists solely in-frame clones and lacks some. The profile shows approximately 84,000 clones, roughly 98% of them singletons. This clone was recorded once. This rearrangement joins TRBV19 to TRBJ1-2; TRBD1 matches at 8 bases. The clonotype was recovered from a human donor in good health. The sequenced material came from T cells isolated from PBMCs. CDR3 region: CASNPTGAYGYTF. The DNA for the CDR3 is TGTGCCAGTAATCCGACAGGGGCCTATGGCTACACCTTC.